The T cell receptor beta chain described here comes from a study of radiation and T cells in renal cell carcinoma. Libraries were prepared by immunoSEQ multiplex PCR; TCRdb keeps only in-frame clonotypes and omits some of them. The table includes 140,000 or so clones, approximately 86% detected once. The CDR3 is 15 residues long. Germline CDR1 is SGHRS and CDR2 is YFSETQ. The V end was cut by 0 bases, the J end by 0 bases, with 7 bases between. Documented time point: blood 4 weeks post-SBRT, at nephrectomy. Treatment defined: 15 Gy SBRT to primary tumor, nephrectomy 4 weeks later. Sequencing used blood, obtained from a patient whose treatment included radiotherapy and nephrectomy. The V gene is TRBV5-1, the J gene TRBJ1-5; D is undetermined. The origin of this receptor is a woman aged 45 to 65 with renal cell carcinoma. DNA for the CDR3: TGCGCCAGCAGCTTGGGAGGGATTAGCAATCAGCCCCAGCATTTT. Residues: CASSLGGISNQPQHF. The variable domain in full, with the rest retrieved from reference TRBV5-1 and TRBJ1-5, is KAGVTQTPRYLIKTRGQQVTLSCSPISGHRSVSWYQQTPGQGLQFLFEYFSETQRNKGNFPGRFSGRQFSNSRSEMNVSTLELGDSALYLCASSLGGISNQPQHFGDGTRLSIL.